Presented here are 17 T cell receptor beta chains from one specimen sequenced in a study of CXCR3-negative and CXCR3-positive naive CD8 T cells. General study findings and limits: The TRB CDR3s that CXCR3-positive naive cells carried were more hydrophobic than those of CXCR3-negative naive cells.

For these receptors, no antigen is known. The authors prepared UMI-labeled TRB cDNA libraries by 5' RACE. With the 5' RACE reads reprocessed, TCRdb shows one record per CDR3 protein and no DNA. Seen in this sample are about 98,000 distinct CDR3 sequences; the ten most common clones hold roughly 1.1%. What was sequenced was naive CXCR3+ CD8+ T cells from blood. Subset denoted: CD45RO-CCR7+CD27+CD95- naive CD8+ T cells expressing CXCR3 (TNR3+). The receptors shown here come from a human donor in good health. Some clones in this sample may be carry-over from other donors' samples.

The rearrangement uses TRBV29-1 and TRBJ1-2; TCRdb returns TRBD1, unconfirmable since there is no DNA. The CDR3 is made up of 13 amino acids. Germline lookup yields CDR1 SQVTM and CDR2 ANQGSEA. This CDR3 is CSVERTVDYGYTF. Based on the CDR3 plus reference TRBV29-1 and TRBJ1-2, the full variable domain is SAVISQKPSRDICQRGTSLTIQCQVDSQVTMMFWYRQQPGQSLTLIATANQGSEATYESGFVIDKFPISRPNLTFSTLTVSNMSPEDSSIYLCSVERTVDYGYTFGSGTRLTVV.

The chain combines TRBV3-1 with TRBJ2-1. CDR3 length: 11 residues. CDR1 is LGHDT, CDR2 YNNKEL, per germline (reference sequence). The CDR3 loop reads CASILNNEQFF.

The chain combines TRBV6-2 or TRBV6-3 with TRBJ1-5; checking the TCRdb D call of TRBD1 is not possible without DNA. This CDR3 is built from 15 residues. Germline assignment: CDR1 MNHEY and CDR2 SVGEGT. CDR3: CASSYRTGGNQPQHF.

The chain joins TRBV7-8 to TRBJ2-3; TCRdb lists TRBD1, though no DNA is available to test this call. This CDR3 region has 15 residues. Germline V CDR1 and CDR2: SGHVS, FQNEAQ. CDR3 amino acids: CASVGDRAIGDTQYF. The whole variable domain, filled in from reference TRBV7-8 and TRBJ2-3, reads GAGVSQSPRYKVAKRGQDVALRCDPISGHVSLFWYQQALGQGPEFLTYFQNEAQLDKSGLPSDRFFAERPEGSVSTLKIQRTQQEDSAVYLCASVGDRAIGDTQYFGPGTRLTVL.

The genes are TRBV20-1 and TRBJ2-7; TCRdb names TRBD1, which stays unverified in the absence of DNA. CDR1 is DFQATT and CDR2 is SNEGSKA in the germline V gene (reference sequence). CDR3 length: 13 residues. CDR3: CSASRTVSYEQYF.

This chain uses TRBV19 with TRBJ2-1; TCRdb lists TRBD1, though no DNA is available to test this call. This CDR3 comprises 15 residues. Looked up from germline, CDR1 is LNHDA and CDR2 is SQIVND (reference sequence). The CDR3 region is CASSMAAPSYNEQFF.

The gene calls are TRBV7-9 and TRBJ2-7. CDR3 length: 15 amino acids. Germline-derived CDR1 and CDR2 are SEHNR and FQNEAQ (reference sequence). The CDR3 sequence: CASSLPDGYAYEQYF.

The chain combines TRBV2 with TRBJ2-5; TCRdb gives TRBD2 as the D gene, but with no DNA this cannot be confirmed. The CDR3 totals 15 residues. CDR1 and CDR2 (germline): SNHLY, FYNNEI. CDR3 region: CASSGVAGKQETQYF.

The chain employs TRBV9 and TRBJ2-3; TCRdb lists TRBD2, though no DNA is available to test this call. Germline V lookup: CDR1 SGDLS, CDR2 YYNGEE. The CDR3 consists of 15 residues. This CDR3 is CASSVSGGTLDTQYF. The whole variable domain, filled in from reference TRBV9 and TRBJ2-3, reads DSGVTQTPKHLITATGQRVTLRCSPRSGDLSVYWYQQSLDQGLQFLIQYYNGEERAKGNILERFSAQQFPDLHSELNLSSLELGDSALYFCASSVSGGTLDTQYFGPGTRLTVL.

The chain has TRBV10-3 and TRBJ2-1; the D call of TRBD1 rests on TCRdb alone, since no DNA is present to check it. The CDR3 length is 16 residues. Germline-derived CDR1 and CDR2 are ENHRY and SYGVKD. The CDR3 sequence is CAISEWGDREDNEQFF.

The chain links TRBV20-1 to TRBJ2-7; TCRdb reports TRBD1, a call that lacks DNA to check it against. The germline gives CDR1 DFQATT, CDR2 SNEGSKA (reference sequence). The CDR3 covers 16 residues. The CDR3 reads CSATTNGRGFSYEQYF.

The V gene is TRBV29-1, the J gene TRBJ2-7; the TRBD1 assignment by TCRdb is unverifiable without DNA. CDR1 and CDR2 (germline): SQVTM, ANQGSEA. The CDR3 runs to 18 residues. CDR3 residues: CSVTAPLTVTYMGDEQYF.

This rearrangement joins TRBV10-1 to TRBJ2-7; the TCRdb D gene call, TRBD1, has no DNA to confirm it. Germline CDR1 WNHNN, CDR2 SYGVQD (reference sequence). This CDR3 has 15 residues. The CDR3 sequence: CASSEVQGAPGEQYF.

This chain uses TRBV9 with TRBJ2-3. Germline loops: CDR1 SGDLS, CDR2 YYNGEE. The CDR3 length is 13 residues. CDR3 protein: CASSSYATDTQYF.

The rearrangement links TRBV29-1 to TRBJ2-7; there is no DNA to check the TCRdb D call of TRBD1. Germline loops: CDR1 SQVTM, CDR2 ANQGSEA. The CDR3 totals 16 residues. CDR3: CSVEGVTAESFYEQYF.

V gene TRBV12-3 or TRBV12-4 combines with J gene TRBJ2-3. This CDR3 comprises 14 residues. The CDR3 loop is CASSYLSSTDTQYF.

The genes are TRBV6-7 and TRBJ1-4; TCRdb selects TRBD1, and the lack of DNA leaves this call unchecked. TRBV6-7 is an open reading frame whose function is uncertain. The CDR3 has 18 residues. The CDR3 region is CASSRGTGGRGRSEKLFF.